This T cell receptor beta chain comes out of a study of T-cell reconstitution after alpha-beta-depleted transplantation in children. Study-wide points: T-cell numbers and diversity one year post-transplant derived largely from freshly generated T cells. Reported findings indicate that, about two months after transplant, alpha-beta T cells came from several hundred expanded clones, which were derived from non-depleted graft cells. Some patients owed their high day-60 TCRbeta diversity to surviving recipient T cells and thymic progenitors.

Regarding this clonotype: Its antigen remains unknown.

Unique molecular identifiers were incorporated during preparation of the TCRbeta library. In TCRdb, the PCR reads were re-called with MiXCR into one record per CDR3 protein. The table includes a few hundred thousand distinct CDR3 sequences, roughly 17% detected once. Germline V gene sequence: CDR1 SGHKS, CDR2 YYEKEE (reference sequence). V lost 4 bases, J lost 13 bases, and 23 bases lay in between. The CDR3 has 14 residues. The TCR originated in a boy under two years old who had a stem cell transplant for Wiskott-Aldrich syndrome, so the T cells may come from the graft donor. The specimen was PBMCs, mostly from graft donor cells, collected 360 days after TCRalphabeta/CD19-depleted stem cell transplant. This chain links TRBV5-5 with TRBJ2-5; D tentatively reads TRBD1 or TRBD2 (7 bases each). The CDR3: CASSPKWAGDSRYF. CDR3 in DNA: TGTGCCAGCAGCCCAAAGTGGGCGGGGGACAGTCGGTACTTC.